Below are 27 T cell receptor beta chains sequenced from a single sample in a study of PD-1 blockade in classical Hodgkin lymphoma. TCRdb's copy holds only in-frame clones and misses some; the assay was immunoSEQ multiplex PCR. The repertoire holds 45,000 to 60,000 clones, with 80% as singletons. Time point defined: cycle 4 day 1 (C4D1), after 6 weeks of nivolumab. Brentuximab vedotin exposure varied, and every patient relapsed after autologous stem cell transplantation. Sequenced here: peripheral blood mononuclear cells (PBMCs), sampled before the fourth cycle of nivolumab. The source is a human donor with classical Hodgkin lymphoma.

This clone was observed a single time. The CDR3 is CASSLMHGGAWTQYF. CDR3 DNA sequence: TGTGCCAGCAGCTTAATGCACGGGGGGGCCTGGACCCAGTACTTC. The V and J genes are TRBV7-9 and TRBJ2-5, with TRBD2 matching 8 bases. The V and J ends lost 2 bases and 7 bases, in that order; junction bases with no gene match: 9. From germline, CDR1 is SEHNR and CDR2 FQNEAQ (reference sequence). This CDR3 has 15 amino acids.

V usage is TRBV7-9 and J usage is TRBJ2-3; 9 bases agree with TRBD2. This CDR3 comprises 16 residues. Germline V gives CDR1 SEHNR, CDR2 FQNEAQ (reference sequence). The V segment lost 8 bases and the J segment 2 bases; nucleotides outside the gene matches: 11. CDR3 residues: CASAQNSGSLTDTQYF. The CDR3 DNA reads TGTGCCAGCGCCCAAAATAGCGGGAGCCTCACAGATACGCAGTATTTT. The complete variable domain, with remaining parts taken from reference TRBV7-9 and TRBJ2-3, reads DTGVSQNPRHKITKRGQNVTFRCDPISEHNRLYWYRQTLGQGPEFLTYFQNEAQLEKSRLLSDRFSAERPKGSFSTLEIQRTEQGDSAMYLCASAQNSGSLTDTQYFGPGTRLTVL.

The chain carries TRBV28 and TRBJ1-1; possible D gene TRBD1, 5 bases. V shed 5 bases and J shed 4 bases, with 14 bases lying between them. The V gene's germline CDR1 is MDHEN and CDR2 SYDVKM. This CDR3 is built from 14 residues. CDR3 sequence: CASSLTVRGTEAFF. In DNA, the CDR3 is TGTGCCAGCAGTCTGACAGTCCGGGGCACTGAAGCTTTCTTT.

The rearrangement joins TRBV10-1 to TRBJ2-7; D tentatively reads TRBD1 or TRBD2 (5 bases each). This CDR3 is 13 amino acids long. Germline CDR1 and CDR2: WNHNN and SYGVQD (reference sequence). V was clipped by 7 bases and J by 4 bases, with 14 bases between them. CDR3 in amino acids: CASMGTASYEQYF. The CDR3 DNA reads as TGCGCCAGCATGGGGACCGCATCGTACGAGCAGTACTTC.

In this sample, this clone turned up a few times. This CDR3 is CASSYGLAMGEQFF. In nucleotides, the CDR3 is TGTGCCAGCAGTTACGGACTAGCTATGGGGGAGCAGTTCTTC. The V and J genes are TRBV6-6 and TRBJ2-1; 8 positions agree with TRBD2. In germline, CDR1 is MNHNY, CDR2 SVGAGI (reference sequence). After removal of 2 bases from V and 10 bases from J, the junction contained 7 bases not matched to a gene. This CDR3 has 14 amino acids.

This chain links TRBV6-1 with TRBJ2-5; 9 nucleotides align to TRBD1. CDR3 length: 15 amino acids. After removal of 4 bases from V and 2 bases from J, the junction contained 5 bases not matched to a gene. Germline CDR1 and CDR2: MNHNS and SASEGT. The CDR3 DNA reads TGTGCCAGCAGTGGCGAGACAGGGGGACAAGAGACCCAGTACTTC. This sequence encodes CASSGETGGQETQYF.

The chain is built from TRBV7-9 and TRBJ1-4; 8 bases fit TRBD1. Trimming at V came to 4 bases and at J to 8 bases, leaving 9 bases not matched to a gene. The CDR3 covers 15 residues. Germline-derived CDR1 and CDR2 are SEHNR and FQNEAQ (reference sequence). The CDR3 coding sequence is TGTGCCAGCAGCTCACCCCTCAGGGGGCGAGAAAAACTGTTTTTT. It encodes CASSSPLRGREKLFF. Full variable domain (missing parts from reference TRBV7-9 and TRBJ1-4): DTGVSQNPRHKITKRGQNVTFRCDPISEHNRLYWYRQTLGQGPEFLTYFQNEAQLEKSRLLSDRFSAERPKGSFSTLEIQRTEQGDSAMYLCASSSPLRGREKLFFGSGTQLSVL.

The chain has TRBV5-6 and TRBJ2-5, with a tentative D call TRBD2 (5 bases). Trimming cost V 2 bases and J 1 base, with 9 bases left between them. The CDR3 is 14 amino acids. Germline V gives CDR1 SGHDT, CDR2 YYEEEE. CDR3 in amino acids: CASSLSGAQETQYF. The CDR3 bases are TGTGCCAGCAGCTTAAGCGGAGCCCAAGAGACCCAGTACTTC.

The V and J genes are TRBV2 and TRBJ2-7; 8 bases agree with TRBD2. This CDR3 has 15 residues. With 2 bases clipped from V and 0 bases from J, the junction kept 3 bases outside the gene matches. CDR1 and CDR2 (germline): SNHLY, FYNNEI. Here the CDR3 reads CASSETGGASYEQYF. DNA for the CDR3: TGTGCCAGCAGTGAAACGGGGGGGGCCTCCTACGAGCAGTACTTC. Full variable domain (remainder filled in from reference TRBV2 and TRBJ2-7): EPEVTQTPSHQVTQMGQEVILRCVPISNHLYFYWYRQILGQKVEFLVSFYNNEISEKSEIFDDQFSVERPDGSNFTLKIRSTKLEDSAMYFCASSETGGASYEQYFGPGTRLTVT.

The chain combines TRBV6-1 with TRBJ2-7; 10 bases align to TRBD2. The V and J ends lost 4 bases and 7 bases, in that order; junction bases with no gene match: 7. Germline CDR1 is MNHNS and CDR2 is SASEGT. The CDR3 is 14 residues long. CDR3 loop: CASSVGLAAGEQYF. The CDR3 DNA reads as TGTGCCAGCAGTGTTGGACTAGCGGCGGGGGAGCAGTACTTC.

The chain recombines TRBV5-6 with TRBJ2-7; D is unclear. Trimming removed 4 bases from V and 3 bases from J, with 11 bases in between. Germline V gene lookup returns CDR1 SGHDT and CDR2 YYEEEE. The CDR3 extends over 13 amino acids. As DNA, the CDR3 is TGTGCCAGCAGCCCCATGAGAGGCTACGAGCAGTACTTC. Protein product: CASSPMRGYEQYF.

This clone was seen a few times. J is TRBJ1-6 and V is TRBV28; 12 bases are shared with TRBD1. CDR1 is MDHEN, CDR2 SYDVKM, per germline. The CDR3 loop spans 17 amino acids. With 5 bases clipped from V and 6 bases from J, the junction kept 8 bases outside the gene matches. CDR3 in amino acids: CASSDPGQGAINSPLHF. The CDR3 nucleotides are TGTGCCAGCAGTGACCCGGGACAGGGGGCGATTAATTCACCCCTCCACTTT.

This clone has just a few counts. CDR3 DNA: TGTGCCAGCAGCTTGGGCTACGAGCAGTACTTC. Translated: CASSLGYEQYF. The V call is TRBV5-6, the J call TRBJ2-7, with D unresolved. Germline CDR1 SGHDT, CDR2 YYEEEE. The CDR3 runs to 11 residues. The V end lost 0 bases, the J end lost 3 bases, and 1 base lay between the germline ends.

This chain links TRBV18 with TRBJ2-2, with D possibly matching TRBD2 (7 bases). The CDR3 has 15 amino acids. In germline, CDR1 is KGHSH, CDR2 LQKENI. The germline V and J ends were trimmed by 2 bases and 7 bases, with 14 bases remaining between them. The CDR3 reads CASSPTRGQSGELFF. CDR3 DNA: TGTGCCAGCTCACCAACGCGGGGGCAGAGCGGGGAGCTGTTTTTT.

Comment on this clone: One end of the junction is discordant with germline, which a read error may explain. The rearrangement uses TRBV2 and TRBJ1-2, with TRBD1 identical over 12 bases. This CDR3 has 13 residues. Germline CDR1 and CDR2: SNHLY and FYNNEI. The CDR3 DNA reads TGTGCCAGCAGTTACGATCGGGACAGGGGGCACAACTTC. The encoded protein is CASSYDRDRGHNF.

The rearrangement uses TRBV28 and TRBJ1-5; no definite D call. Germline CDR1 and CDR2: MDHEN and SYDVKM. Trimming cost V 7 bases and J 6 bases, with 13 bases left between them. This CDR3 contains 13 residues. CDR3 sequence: CASIVPGGQPQHF. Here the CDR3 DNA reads TGTGCCAGCATAGTCCCGGGTGGTCAGCCCCAGCATTTT.

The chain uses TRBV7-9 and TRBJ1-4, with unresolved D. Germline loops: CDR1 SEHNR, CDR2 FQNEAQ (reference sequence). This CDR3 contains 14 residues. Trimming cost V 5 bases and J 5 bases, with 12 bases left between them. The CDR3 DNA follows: TGTGCCAGCAGCCCTGATCGGGGAAATGAAAAACTGTTTTTT. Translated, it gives CASSPDRGNEKLFF.

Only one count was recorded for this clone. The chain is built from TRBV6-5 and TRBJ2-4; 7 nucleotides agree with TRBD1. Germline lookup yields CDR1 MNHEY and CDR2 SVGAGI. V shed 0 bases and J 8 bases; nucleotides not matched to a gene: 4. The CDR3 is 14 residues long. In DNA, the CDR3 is TGTGCCAGCAGTTACTCGACAGGGATTGACATTCAGTACTTC. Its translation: CASSYSTGIDIQYF.

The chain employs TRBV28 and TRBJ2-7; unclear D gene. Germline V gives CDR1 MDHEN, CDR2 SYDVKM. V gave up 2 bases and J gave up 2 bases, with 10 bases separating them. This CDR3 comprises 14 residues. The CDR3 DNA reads TGTGCCAGCAGTTTACCCCCCCCGGCCTACGAGCAGTACTTC. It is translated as CASSLPPPAYEQYF. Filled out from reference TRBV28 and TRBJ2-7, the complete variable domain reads DVKVTQSSRYLVKRTGEKVFLECVQDMDHENMFWYRQDPGLGLRLIYFSYDVKMKEKGDIPEGYSVSREKKERFSLILESASTNQTSMYLCASSLPPPAYEQYFGPGTRLTVT.

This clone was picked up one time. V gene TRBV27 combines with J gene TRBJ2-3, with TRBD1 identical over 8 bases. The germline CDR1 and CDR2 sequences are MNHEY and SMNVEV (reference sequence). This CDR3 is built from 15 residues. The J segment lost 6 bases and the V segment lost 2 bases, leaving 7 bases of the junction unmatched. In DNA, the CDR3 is TGTGCCAGCAGTTTACGGACAGGGAATGGGGATACGCAGTATTTT. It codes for CASSLRTGNGDTQYF.

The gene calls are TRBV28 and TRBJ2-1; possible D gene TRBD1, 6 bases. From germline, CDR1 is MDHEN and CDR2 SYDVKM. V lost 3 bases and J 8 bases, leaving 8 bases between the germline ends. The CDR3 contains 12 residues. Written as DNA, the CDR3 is TGTGCCAGCAGTTTTAGGGGGTATGAGCAGTTCTTC. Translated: CASSFRGYEQFF.

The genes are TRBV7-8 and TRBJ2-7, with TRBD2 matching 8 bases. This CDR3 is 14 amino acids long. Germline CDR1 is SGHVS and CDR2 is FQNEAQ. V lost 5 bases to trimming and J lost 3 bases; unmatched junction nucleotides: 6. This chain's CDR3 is CASSPSGGGYEQYF. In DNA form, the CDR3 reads TGTGCCAGCAGCCCATCGGGGGGGGGCTACGAGCAGTACTTC.

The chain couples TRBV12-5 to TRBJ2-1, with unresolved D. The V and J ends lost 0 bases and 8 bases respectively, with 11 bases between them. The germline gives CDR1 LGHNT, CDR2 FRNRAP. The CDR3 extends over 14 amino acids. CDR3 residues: CASGLVRKEDEQFF. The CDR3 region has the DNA TGTGCTAGTGGTTTGGTAAGGAAGGAAGATGAGCAGTTCTTC.

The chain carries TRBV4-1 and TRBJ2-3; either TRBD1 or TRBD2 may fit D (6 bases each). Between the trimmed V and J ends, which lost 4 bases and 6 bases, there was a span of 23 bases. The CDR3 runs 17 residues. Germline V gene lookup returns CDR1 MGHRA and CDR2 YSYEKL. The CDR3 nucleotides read TGCGCCAGCAGCCTCCTAGGGGGGAGAGCAGTTGGGGATACGCAGTATTTT. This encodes CASSLLGGRAVGDTQYF.

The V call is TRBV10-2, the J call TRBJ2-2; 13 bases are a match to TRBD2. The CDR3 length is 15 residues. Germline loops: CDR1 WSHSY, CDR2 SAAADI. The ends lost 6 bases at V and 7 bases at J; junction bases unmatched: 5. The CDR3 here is CASRLAGGSSGELFF. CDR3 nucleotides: TGCGCCAGCAGACTAGCGGGAGGGTCGAGCGGGGAGCTGTTTTTT.

The chain's CDR3 is CAWSRASNSNQPQHF. The DNA for the CDR3 is TGTGCCTGGAGCAGAGCCTCGAATAGCAATCAGCCCCAGCATTTT. The rearrangement uses TRBV30 and TRBJ1-5, with D unresolved. V was pared by 3 bases and J by 0 bases, with 12 bases between. The CDR3 covers 15 residues. The germline CDR1 and CDR2 sequences are GTSNPN and SVGIG (reference sequence).

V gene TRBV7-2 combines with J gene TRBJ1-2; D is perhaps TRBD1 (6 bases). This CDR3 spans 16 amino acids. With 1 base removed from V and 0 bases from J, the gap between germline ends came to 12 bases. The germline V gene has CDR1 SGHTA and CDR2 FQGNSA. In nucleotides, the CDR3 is TGTGCCAGCAGCTTAGACAGGGCTACAACTAACTATGGCTACACCTTC. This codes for CASSLDRATTNYGYTF.